This entry features one TCR beta chain sequence. This specimen belongs to a study of identical twins. TCRdb recomputed calls from the 5' RACE reads with MiXCR, one row per CDR3 protein. The sample gives 550,000 to 700,000 distinct CDR3 sequences, 9.5% to 10% of which show up once; roughly 3.2% is in the top ten. The data were also submitted as part of a second study, on yellow fever vaccine responses in identical twins.

The receptor was isolated from a woman under 30 in good health. The source material was PBMCs.

CDR3 protein: CASSQRREGSYEQYF. The CDR3 region has the DNA TGTGCCAGCAGCCAGCGGCGGGAGGGCTCCTACGAGCAGTACTTC. The V gene is TRBV3-1, the J gene TRBJ2-7, with 9 positions matching TRBD2. J gave up 0 bases and V 3 bases, and 3 bases lay outside the gene matches. The CDR3 consists of 15 residues. From germline, CDR1 is LGHDT and CDR2 YNNKEL (reference sequence).